What follows is one T cell receptor beta chain and its context. The method was immunoSEQ multiplex PCR; TCRdb's version includes in-frame clones alone and lacks a portion of them. The sample includes more than 60,000 clones, 85% to 95% of them seen just once. The data are from a study of technical replicates of blood from a few donors. The sequenced sample consisted of T cells isolated from PBMCs. The origin of this receptor is a human donor in good health.

CDR3 coding DNA: TGTGCCAGTAGAACAGGGTCAATGGGTGAGCAGTACTTC. Translating gives CASRTGSMGEQYF. The chain uses TRBV27 and TRBJ2-7; tentative D call: TRBD1 (6 bases). CDR3 size: 13 residues. Trimming left V 9 bases short and J 7 bases short, with 19 bases between. Per germline, CDR1 MNHEY and CDR2 SMNVEV (reference sequence).